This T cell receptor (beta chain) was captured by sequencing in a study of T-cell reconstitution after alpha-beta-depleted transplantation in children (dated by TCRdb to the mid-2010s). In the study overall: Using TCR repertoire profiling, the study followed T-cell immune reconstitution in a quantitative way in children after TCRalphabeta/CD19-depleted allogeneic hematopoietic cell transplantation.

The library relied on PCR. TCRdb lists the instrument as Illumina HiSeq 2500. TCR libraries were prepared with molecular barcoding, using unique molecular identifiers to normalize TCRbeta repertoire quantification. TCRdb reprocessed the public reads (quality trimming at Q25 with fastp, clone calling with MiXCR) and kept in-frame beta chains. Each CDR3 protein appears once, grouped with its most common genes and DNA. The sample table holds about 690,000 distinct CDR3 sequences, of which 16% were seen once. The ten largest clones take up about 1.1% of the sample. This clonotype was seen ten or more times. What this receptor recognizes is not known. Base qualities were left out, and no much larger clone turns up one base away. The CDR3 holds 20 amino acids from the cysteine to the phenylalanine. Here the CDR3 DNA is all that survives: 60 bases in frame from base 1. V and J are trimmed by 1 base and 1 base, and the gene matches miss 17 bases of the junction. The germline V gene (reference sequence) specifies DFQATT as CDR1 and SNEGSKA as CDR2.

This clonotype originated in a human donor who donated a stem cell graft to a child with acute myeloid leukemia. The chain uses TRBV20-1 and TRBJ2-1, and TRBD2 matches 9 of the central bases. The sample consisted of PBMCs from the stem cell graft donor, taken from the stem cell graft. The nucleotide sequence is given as TGCAGTGCTAGAGGGGTGGGACAGACCAAGCGGGGGGTATCCTACAATGAGCAGTTCTTC. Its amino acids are CSARGVGQTKRGVSYNEQFF.